This TCR beta chain comes out of a study of Ad26.COV2.S vaccination and SARS-CoV-2 variants. Study-level information: Each vaccinee took Ad26.COV2.S intramuscularly, once or twice 56 days apart. Study outcomes and limitations: From the TCR breadth and depth analyses, total T cell responses may have been underestimated. Similar non-spike TCR breadth was seen in vaccine and placebo recipients.

Clones were sequenced by immunoSEQ multiplex PCR, and TCRdb holds only the in-frame ones, with some missing. The sample consists of approximately 460,000 clones, 80% to 90% of them appearing once. Treatment indicated: roughly 18 received Ad26.COV2.S at low or high dose, single or two shots; about five received placebo; per-sample allocation not given. Day 63 after the first vaccine or placebo injection was the time point for sampling. An adult aged 18-55 years in Boston served as the donor. On this clone itself: No antigen is known for it.

CDR1 is SNHLY and CDR2 is FYNNEI in the germline V gene. This CDR3 is 16 amino acids long. V was clipped by 6 bases and J by 0 bases, with 15 bases between them. This material consisted of peripheral blood, taken in a trial of Ad26.COV2.S vaccine versus placebo. The sequence was collected from a person between 18 and 65 years old who received the Ad26.COV2.S COVID-19 vaccine or a placebo. V usage is TRBV2 and J usage is TRBJ1-5, with a weak D call TRBD1 (6 bases). The DNA for the CDR3 is TGTGCCAGCAGCCTCCGTAGGGGGGATAGCAATCAGCCCCAGCATTTT. Residues: CASSLRRGDSNQPQHF.